This T cell receptor beta chain emerged from a study of T cell responses to AZD1222 COVID-19 vaccine. Study observations and caveats: Repertoire sampling occurred only after the peak T cell response.

TCRdb's table, derived via immunoSEQ multiplex PCR, lists solely in-frame clones and lacks some. Here the sample spans 150,000 or so clones, 90% to 95% being singletons. Germline-derived CDR1 and CDR2 are MNHEY and SVGAGI. The J segment lost 5 bases and the V segment lost 2 bases, leaving 2 bases of the junction unmatched. The CDR3 is 13 amino acids. The table lists this clone with a count of one. Antigen: not known. This receptor was identified in an adult in good health. The specimen was peripheral blood, collected on day 0 of AZD1222 vaccination. V is TRBV6-5 and J is TRBJ2-5, with 7 positions matching TRBD2. The CDR3 region is CASSYGGGETQYF. The CDR3, as DNA: TGTGCCAGCAGTTACGGGGGAGGGGAGACCCAGTACTTC.